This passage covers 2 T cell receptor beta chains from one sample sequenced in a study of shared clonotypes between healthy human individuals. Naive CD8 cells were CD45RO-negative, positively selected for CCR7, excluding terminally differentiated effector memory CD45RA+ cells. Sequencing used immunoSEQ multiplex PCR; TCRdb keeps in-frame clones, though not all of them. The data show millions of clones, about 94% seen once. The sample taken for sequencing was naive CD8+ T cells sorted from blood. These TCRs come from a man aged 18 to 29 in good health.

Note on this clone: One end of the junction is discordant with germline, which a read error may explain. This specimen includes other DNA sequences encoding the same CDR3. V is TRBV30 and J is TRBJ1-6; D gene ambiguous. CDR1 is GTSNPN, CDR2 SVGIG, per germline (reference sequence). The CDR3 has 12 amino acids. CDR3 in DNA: TGTGCCTGGGGCCCAACTAATTCACCCCTACACTTT. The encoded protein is CAWGPTNSPLHF.

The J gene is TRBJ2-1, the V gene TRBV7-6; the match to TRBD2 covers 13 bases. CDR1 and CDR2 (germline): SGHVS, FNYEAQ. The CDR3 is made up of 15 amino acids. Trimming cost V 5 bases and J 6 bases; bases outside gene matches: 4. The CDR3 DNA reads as TGTGCCAGCAGCGCACTAGCGGGGGGGTTCAATGAGCAGTTCTTC. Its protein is CASSALAGGFNEQFF.